This TCR beta chain was documented in a study of T cells in localized non-small cell lung cancer. The germline V gene has CDR1 MNHNY and CDR2 SVGAGI (reference sequence). The CDR3 has 13 residues. With 5 bases removed from V and 4 bases from J, the gap between germline ends came to 11 bases. This clone occurred a few times. Data came from immunoSEQ multiplex PCR; TCRdb stores just in-frame clones and leaves some out. The sample holds almost 35,000 clones, 90% to 95% seen once. The sample was peripheral blood, taken before any cancer treatment. The source is a female donor older than 55 with stage I lung adenocarcinoma. The gene calls are TRBV6-6 and TRBJ1-1; D unresolved. The CDR3 sequence: CASSRSQGTEAFF. For the CDR3, the DNA is TGTGCCAGCAGTAGATCTCAAGGCACTGAAGCTTTCTTT.